The clone carrying this T cell receptor (beta chain) was counted only a few times. The antigen is unknown. The trim removed 1 base at V and 7 bases at J, leaving 4 bases unmatched. The length of the CDR3 is 14 residues. CDR1 is LGHNA and CDR2 is YSLEER in the germline V gene. Assay used: immunoSEQ multiplex PCR; TCRdb lists only in-frame clones, some missing. This sample has about 5,900 clones, with roughly 93% found just once. The record originates from a study of T cell clonotyping in hematopoietic cell transplantation. Study-level points and caveats: Recipient TCR diversity dropped after transplant; expanded clonotypes rose from day 30 to 180. No sorting was done, leaving CD4 and CD8 contributions mixed.

The receptor's source is a female patient in her 50s who had an allogeneic stem cell transplant from a related donor, so the T cells may come from the graft donor. Some clones in this sample may be carry-over from other donors' samples. V gene TRBV4-3 combines with J gene TRBJ1-5, with TRBD1 identical over 7 bases. Sequenced here: peripheral blood mononuclear cells, sampled 100 days after allogeneic stem cell transplant. As DNA, the CDR3 is TGCGCCAGCAGCCAAGGTCCAGGGGGGCAGCCCCAGCATTTT. Translated: CASSQGPGGQPQHF.